The present entry profiles one T cell receptor beta chain with its context. Its antigen is still unknown. The data are from a study of CD8 T cells in Susac syndrome. Study-level findings and limits: TCR sequencing and HLA analysis covered a relatively small number of individuals.

Germline loops: CDR1 SGHRS, CDR2 YFSETQ. The CDR3 is made up of 13 amino acids. Trimming took 4 bases from V and 6 from J, leaving 10 bases between them. RNA amounts of about 0.5 to 1 ug underwent reverse transcription with random hexamers. Across 54 Vbeta and 13 Jbeta, immunoSEQ multiplex PCR amplified TCR beta CDR3. TCRdb re-called the immunoSEQ multiplex PCR reads with MiXCR, one entry per CDR3 protein. The sample lists 230,000 or so distinct CDR3 sequences, 95% occurring once. The sequence was obtained from a human donor with multiple sclerosis. J is TRBJ2-2 and V is TRBV5-1; D gene ambiguous. Sequencing was done on a sample of CD4+ T cells from PBMCs. CDR3 nucleotide sequence: TGCGCCAGCAGCACCGGGCCTTCCGGGGAGCTGTTTTTT. Translated, it gives CASSTGPSGELFF.